This T cell receptor (beta chain) was recorded in a study of T cell repertoires in cytomegalovirus infection. Study-level background: It was the public TCR beta signatures that indicated both CMV infection and matching HLA type.

From the reads, TCRdb called clonotypes with MiXCR, one entry per CDR3 protein. The data hold 350,000 to 500,000 distinct CDR3 sequences, with about a third observed a single time. This clonotype has a count of ten or more. The TCR sequence derives from a human donor in good health (CMV status not recorded). Some clones in this sample may be carry-over from other donors' samples. The sample was PBMCs.

CDR3 sequence (DNA): TGTGCCAGCAGTTACTTCAGTATTAAGGATGAAGCTTTCTTT. It yields the protein CASSYFSIKDEAFF. V is TRBV6-2 or TRBV6-3 and J is TRBJ1-1; no reliable D call. The CDR3 covers 14 residues. Germline CDR1 reads MNHEY; CDR2 reads SVGEGT. The V gene lost 1 base and the J gene lost 7 bases, with 13 bases spanning the gap.